This T cell receptor beta chain comes out of a study of PD-1 blockade in classical Hodgkin lymphoma. The time point was: cycle 4 day 1 (C4D1), after five to seven weeks of nivolumab. Every patient experienced relapse after autologous stem cell transplantation, and brentuximab vedotin exposure varied. Data came from immunoSEQ multiplex PCR; TCRdb stores just in-frame clones and leaves some out. The repertoire holds about 89,000 clones, with 90% as singletons. This CDR3 has 19 residues. CDR1 is SEHNR, CDR2 FQNEAQ, per germline (reference sequence). V was cut by 5 bases and J by 8 bases, with 30 bases left in between.

This receptor was identified in a human donor with classical Hodgkin lymphoma. The sample was peripheral blood mononuclear cells (PBMCs), taken before the fourth cycle of nivolumab. V gene TRBV7-9 combines with J gene TRBJ1-4, with D tentatively TRBD1 (5 bases). In DNA, the CDR3 is TGTGCCAGCAGCACGGCACCGGGGGGGGACGGGCCCCCAGGGGAAAAACTGTTTTTT. This translates into CASSTAPGGDGPPGEKLFF. The complete variable domain, with remaining parts taken from reference TRBV7-9 and TRBJ1-4, reads DTGVSQNPRHKITKRGQNVTFRCDPISEHNRLYWYRQTLGQGPEFLTYFQNEAQLEKSRLLSDRFSAERPKGSFSTLEIQRTEQGDSAMYLCASSTAPGGDGPPGEKLFFGSGTQLSVL.